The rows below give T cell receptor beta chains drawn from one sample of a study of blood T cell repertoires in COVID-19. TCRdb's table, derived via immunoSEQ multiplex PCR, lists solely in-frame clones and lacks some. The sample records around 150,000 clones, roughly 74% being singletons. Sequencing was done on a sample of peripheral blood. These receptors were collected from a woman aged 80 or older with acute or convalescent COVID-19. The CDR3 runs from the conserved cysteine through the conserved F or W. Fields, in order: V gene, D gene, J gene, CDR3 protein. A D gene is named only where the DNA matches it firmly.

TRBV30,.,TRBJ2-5,CAWKVSGKETQYF
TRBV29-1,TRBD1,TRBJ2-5,CSVEDFGGTGGETQYF
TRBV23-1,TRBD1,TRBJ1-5,CASSQDRYSNQPQHF
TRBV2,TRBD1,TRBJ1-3,CASSGQGAGNTIYF
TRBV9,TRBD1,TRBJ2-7,CASSVSGTGGYEQYF
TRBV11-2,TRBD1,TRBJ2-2,CASSPRDRRLGELFF
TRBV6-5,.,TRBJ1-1,CASNNEQASEAFF
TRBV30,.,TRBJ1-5,CASAGGPNQPQHF
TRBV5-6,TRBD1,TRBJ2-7,CASSFWTGPYEQYF
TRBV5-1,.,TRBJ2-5,CASSLRGSQETQYF
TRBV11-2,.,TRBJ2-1,CASSRTGRRAEQFF
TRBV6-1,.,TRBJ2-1,CASSEAGGYNEQFF
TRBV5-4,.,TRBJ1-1,CASSLPGNTEAFF
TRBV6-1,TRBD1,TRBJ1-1,CASSEYRGAEAFF
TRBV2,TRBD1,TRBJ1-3,CASRTQGLYSGNTIYF
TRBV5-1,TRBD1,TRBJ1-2,CASSPGQGTGYGYTF
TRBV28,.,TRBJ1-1,CASSSPQVNTEAFF
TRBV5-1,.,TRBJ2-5,CASSLGRYQETQYF
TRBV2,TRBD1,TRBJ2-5,CASRGGTGGRETQYF
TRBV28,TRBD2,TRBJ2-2,CASSWGGTNTGELFF
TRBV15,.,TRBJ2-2,CATSRDWQGRELFF
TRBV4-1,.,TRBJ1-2,CASSQARANYGYTF
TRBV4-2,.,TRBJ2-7,CASSQDRGRVSYEQYF
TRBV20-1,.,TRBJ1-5,CSASGGTRYPQHF
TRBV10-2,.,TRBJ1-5,CASSDQGRVSNQPQHF
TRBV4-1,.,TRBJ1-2,CASSQPWEIYGYTF
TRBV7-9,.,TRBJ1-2,CASTKTGDYGYTF
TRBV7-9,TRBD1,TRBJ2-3,CASSLGQGARDTQYF
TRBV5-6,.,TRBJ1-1,CASSRDTAEAFF
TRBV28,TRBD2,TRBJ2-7,CATGVAGVRYEQYF
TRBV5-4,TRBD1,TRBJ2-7,CASSLAGTVYEQYF